This is a list of T cell receptor beta chains from one sample in a study of blood T cell repertoires in COVID-19. Clones were read by immunoSEQ multiplex PCR, and TCRdb kept only the in-frame ones, dropping some. The sample comprises about 140,000 clones, roughly 85% of which are singletons, and just under 3% rests with the top ten. Sequencing was carried out using peripheral blood. The source of these receptors is a man aged 50-59 years with acute or convalescent COVID-19. Both conserved end residues are part of each CDR3. D genes are given only for firm matches. Clone size is not always given. Where it is, it says once, few, many or a class for expanded clones.

J gene: TRBJ2-1
D gene: NA
V gene: TRBV20-1
clone size: NA
CDR3 DNA: TGCAGTGCTAGTCCGGGGGTCTACAATGAGCAGTTCTTC
CDR3 protein: CSASPGVYNEQFF

J gene: TRBJ2-5
D gene: NA
V gene: TRBV7-8
clone size: NA
CDR3 DNA: TGTGCCAGCAGCTTAAGGCAGGGAAAAGAGACCCAGTACTTC
CDR3 protein: CASSLRQGKETQYF

J gene: TRBJ2-1
D gene: NA
V gene: TRBV19
clone size: NA
CDR3 DNA: TGTGCCAGTAGTATATTGGGTGGGGGCGGTGAGCAGTTCTTC
CDR3 protein: CASSILGGGGEQFF

J gene: TRBJ2-3
D gene: NA
V gene: TRBV24-1
clone size: once
CDR3 DNA: TGTGCCACCAGTGATTCAGGACAGAACCCGTTAAATACGCAGTATTTT
CDR3 protein: CATSDSGQNPLNTQYF

J gene: TRBJ1-6
D gene: NA
V gene: TRBV19
clone size: NA
CDR3 DNA: TGTGCCAGTAGTAGGGTCAGGGATAATTCACCCCTCCACTTT
CDR3 protein: CASSRVRDNSPLHF

J gene: TRBJ2-7
D gene: NA
V gene: TRBV10-3
clone size: NA
CDR3 DNA: TGTGCCATCAGTGAAGACACCTACGAGCAGTACTTC
CDR3 protein: CAISEDTYEQYF

J gene: TRBJ1-2
D gene: TRBD1
V gene: TRBV14
clone size: NA
CDR3 DNA: TGTGCCAGCAGCCACCGGACAGGGGGCAGAATTCATGGCTACACCTTC
CDR3 protein: CASSHRTGGRIHGYTF

J gene: TRBJ2-5
D gene: TRBD1
V gene: TRBV24-1
clone size: NA
CDR3 DNA: TGTGCCACCAGTGATCAGAAACAGGGGAACCGAGAGACCCAGTACTTC
CDR3 protein: CATSDQKQGNRETQYF

J gene: TRBJ2-5
D gene: NA
V gene: TRBV20-1
clone size: NA
CDR3 DNA: TGCAGTGCTAGCCTAGAGACCCAGTACTTC
CDR3 protein: CSASLETQYF

J gene: TRBJ2-3
D gene: NA
V gene: TRBV7-9
clone size: NA
CDR3 DNA: TGTGCCAGCAGCTTACTCGGGAGTGAGACAGATACGCAGTATTTT
CDR3 protein: CASSLLGSETDTQYF

J gene: TRBJ2-2
D gene: TRBD2
V gene: TRBV19
clone size: NA
CDR3 DNA: TGTGCCAGTAGACCAGGGGGGACTAGCTTTTACACCGGGGAGCTGTTTTTT
CDR3 protein: CASRPGGTSFYTGELFF

J gene: TRBJ1-2
D gene: NA
V gene: TRBV12-3/TRBV12-4
clone size: few
CDR3 DNA: TGTGCCAGCAGTCTCAGCCAGGGGTTTGGCTACACCTTC
CDR3 protein: CASSLSQGFGYTF

J gene: TRBJ2-1
D gene: TRBD2
V gene: TRBV24-1
clone size: NA
CDR3 DNA: TGTGCCACCAGTGAGCAAACTAGCGGGAGTTTTGTTCGTGAGCAGTTCTTC
CDR3 protein: CATSEQTSGSFVREQFF

J gene: TRBJ2-5
D gene: NA
V gene: TRBV7-6
clone size: NA
CDR3 DNA: TGTGCCAGCAGCTTAACTACAGGTTACCAAGAGACCCAGTACTTC
CDR3 protein: CASSLTTGYQETQYF

J gene: TRBJ1-2
D gene: NA
V gene: TRBV5-1
clone size: NA
CDR3 DNA: TGCGCCAGCAGCTTGGCGGGGTTTGATGGCTACACCTTC
CDR3 protein: CASSLAGFDGYTF

J gene: TRBJ1-6
D gene: NA
V gene: TRBV6-2/TRBV6-3
clone size: NA
CDR3 DNA: TGTGCCAGCAGTACTCGGACCACCCTGCGGGTAAATTCACCCCTCCACTTT
CDR3 protein: CASSTRTTLRVNSPLHF

J gene: TRBJ2-3
D gene: TRBD1
V gene: TRBV7-6
clone size: NA
CDR3 DNA: TGTGCCAGCAGCCGGGACAGAGCAACAGATACGCAGTATTTT
CDR3 protein: CASSRDRATDTQYF

J gene: TRBJ2-7
D gene: TRBD2
V gene: TRBV7-9
clone size: NA
CDR3 DNA: TGTGCCAGCAGCTTACTCTCAGCGGGAGCCTACGAGCAGTACTTC
CDR3 protein: CASSLLSAGAYEQYF

J gene: TRBJ2-5
D gene: TRBD2
V gene: TRBV5-4
clone size: NA
CDR3 DNA: TGTGCCAGCAGCCCCACTAGTAGACGGGGAGGGGAGACCCAGTACTTC
CDR3 protein: CASSPTSRRGGETQYF

J gene: TRBJ2-3
D gene: TRBD2
V gene: TRBV11-2
clone size: NA
CDR3 DNA: TGTGCCAGCAGCCCGGGACTAAGCACAGATACGCAGTATTTT
CDR3 protein: CASSPGLSTDTQYF

J gene: TRBJ2-1
D gene: TRBD2
V gene: TRBV13
clone size: NA
CDR3 DNA: TGTGCCAGCAGCTTAGGGCTAGCGGGAGAGAATGAGCAGTTCTTC
CDR3 protein: CASSLGLAGENEQFF

J gene: TRBJ2-1
D gene: TRBD2
V gene: TRBV9
clone size: NA
CDR3 DNA: TGTGCCAGCAGCCCCCGGGCGGGAGAGGGCAATGAGCAGTTCTTC
CDR3 protein: CASSPRAGEGNEQFF